The rows below give T cell receptor beta chains drawn from one sample of a study of read filtering for tumor transcriptome and immune sequencing. TCRdb reanalysed the reads using MiXCR and keeps one entry per CDR3 protein. The sample records roughly 130,000 distinct CDR3 sequences, 10% to 15% being singletons. Sequenced sample: a population of CD138-negative cells sorted from bone marrow. Receptor source: a donor at least 40 years old with multiple myeloma. Both conserved end residues are part of each CDR3. The D gene is left open where the match is weak. The size of a clone is reported for some rows only, either as once, few or many, or as a class for expanded clones.

v_gene	j_gene	d_gene	abundance	CDR3aa	CDR3nt
TRBV5-1	TRBJ2-5	-	-	CASSLGAGYQETQYF	TGCGCCAGCAGCTTGGGTGCAGGGTATCAAGAGACCCAGTACTTC
TRBV6-2/TRBV6-3	TRBJ2-1	-	few	CASSPATGIYEQFF	TGTGCCAGCAGTCCCGCAACGGGGATTTATGAGCAGTTCTTC
TRBV20-1	TRBJ2-1	-	many	CSAPASSYNEQFF	TGCAGTGCCCCAGCGAGCTCCTACAATGAGCAGTTCTTC
TRBV19	TRBJ2-7	-	-	CASSNAGWYEQYF	TGTGCCAGTAGTAATGCAGGGTGGTACGAGCAGTACTTC
TRBV7-2	TRBJ2-5	-	few	CASSLVGAQQETQYF	TGTGCCAGCAGCTTAGTTGGCGCACAGCAAGAGACCCAGTACTTC
TRBV11-1	TRBJ1-6	-	many	CASSPGRVESPLHF	TGTGCCAGCAGCCCCGGTAGGGTTGAATCACCCCTCCACTTT
TRBV15	TRBJ2-7	-	many	CATSRDTEYEQYF	TGTGCCACCAGCAGAGATACAGAGTACGAGCAGTACTTC
TRBV5-4	TRBJ1-1	-	few	CASSLRGAQAFF	TGTGCCAGCAGCCTACGGGGGGCGCAAGCTTTCTTT
TRBV10-2	TRBJ1-1	-	many	CASTGGVEAFF	TGCGCCAGCACGGGGGGGGTTGAAGCTTTCTTT
TRBV6-5	TRBJ1-1	-	many	CASSYSHAGGANTEAFF	TGTGCCAGCAGTTACTCTCACGCGGGGGGTGCGAACACTGAAGCTTTCTTT
TRBV20-1	TRBJ2-5	-	many	CSARVTLQETQYF	TGCAGTGCTAGAGTTACGCTCCAAGAGACCCAGTACTTC
TRBV5-1	TRBJ2-3	-	-	CSSSRDFTDTQYF	TGCTCCAGCAGCAGGGACTTTACAGATACGCAGTATTTT
TRBV24-1	TRBJ2-5	-	many	CATSDSHQETQYF	TGTGCCACCAGTGATTCCCACCAAGAGACCCAGTACTTC
TRBV19	TRBJ2-1	-	many	CASSIAYGTSSYNEQFF	TGTGCCAGTAGTATAGCATACGGGACAAGCTCCTACAATGAGCAGTTCTTC
TRBV20-1	TRBJ1-1	TRBD1	many	CSADGGRGQGVNWNTEAFF	TGCAGTGCTGACGGGGGGCGGGGACAGGGGGTGAACTGGAACACTGAAGCTTTCTTT
TRBV18	TRBJ1-1	TRBD1	few	CASSPGQGVTEAFF	TGTGCCAGCTCACCAGGACAGGGTGTGACTGAAGCTTTCTTT
TRBV7-9	TRBJ2-1	-	many	CASSLPRTRLFF	TGTGCCAGCAGCTTACCAAGGACACGTCTGTTCTTC
TRBV20-1	TRBJ2-2	TRBD2	many	CSAPDLAGAGELFF	TGCAGTGCTCCGGACCTAGCGGGAGCCGGGGAGCTGTTTTTT
TRBV9	TRBJ2-2	-	many	CASSGGGFAGELFF	TGTGCCAGCAGTGGAGGGGGATTTGCCGGGGAGCTGTTTTTT
TRBV7-2	TRBJ1-1	-	many	CASSSGGPGTEAFF	TGTGCCAGCAGCTCTGGGGGGCCGGGAACTGAAGCTTTCTTT
TRBV5-1	TRBJ2-5	-	-	CASSLAGTASIETQYF	TGCGCCAGCAGCTTGGCAGGGACGGCGAGTATCGAGACCCAGTACTTC
TRBV6-1	TRBJ1-2	-	many	CASTLTDNYGYTF	TGTGCCAGCACCCTGACGGATAACTATGGCTACACCTTC
TRBV5-1	TRBJ2-1	TRBD1	many	CASSPGQGWGEVNEQFF	TGCGCCAGCAGCCCCGGACAGGGATGGGGGGAGGTGAATGAGCAGTTCTTC
TRBV5-1	TRBJ2-3	TRBD2	many	CASSLGLAERTDTQYF	TGCGCCAGCAGCTTGGGGCTAGCGGAACGCACAGATACGCAGTATTTT
TRBV7-8	TRBJ2-7	-	many	CASSLVEPQSSYEQYF	TGTGCCAGCAGCTTAGTGGAACCTCAAAGCTCCTACGAGCAGTACTTC
TRBV9	TRBJ2-5	-	few	CASSLEGAPRQETQYF	TGTGCCAGCAGCCTGGAAGGGGCCCCGAGACAAGAGACCCAGTACTTC
TRBV7-2	TRBJ2-1	TRBD2	-	CASSIGTSWYNEQFF	TGTGCCAGCAGCATAGGGACTAGCTGGTACAATGAGCAGTTCTTC
TRBV6-5	TRBJ2-7	TRBD1	many	CASSYSTGNAYEQYF	TGTGCCAGCAGTTACTCGACAGGGAATGCCTACGAGCAGTACTTC
TRBV6-5	TRBJ2-7	-	-	CASSPGLSYEQYF	TGTGCCAGCAGTCCCGGGCTCTCCTACGAGCAGTACTTC
TRBV10-2	TRBJ2-1	TRBD2	many	CASSEGDYNNEQFF	TGCGCCAGCAGTGAGGGGGACTACAACAATGAGCAGTTCTTC
TRBV29-1	TRBJ2-3	-	many	CSVEGIADTQYF	TGCAGCGTTGAGGGAATCGCAGATACGCAGTATTTT
TRBV29-1	TRBJ2-1	TRBD2	many	CSAVRLAGVYNEQFF	TGCAGCGCAGTCCGTCTAGCGGGGGTTTACAATGAGCAGTTCTTC
TRBV5-1	TRBJ2-3	TRBD1	few	CASSIPLTGSTGDTQYF	TGCGCCAGCAGCATACCCTTGACAGGGTCTACCGGGGATACGCAGTATTTT
TRBV6-2/TRBV6-3	TRBJ2-1	-	many	CASSYGDRVVEKQFF	TGTGCCAGCAGTTATGGGGACCGAGTTGTAGAAAAGCAGTTCTTC
TRBV7-9	TRBJ2-2	-	many	CASPPGASENTGELFF	TGTGCCAGCCCCCCCGGGGCTAGCGAGAACACCGGGGAGCTGTTTTTT
TRBV28	TRBJ2-1	TRBD2	many	CASSLKGAGASGYNEQFF	TGTGCCAGCAGTTTAAAAGGGGCGGGAGCGTCGGGTTACAATGAGCAGTTCTTC
TRBV12-3/TRBV12-4	TRBJ2-2	-	-	CASSLSGVPGEPFF	TGTGCGAGCAGTTTATCCGGGGTTCCCGGGGAGCCGTTTTTT
TRBV20-1	TRBJ2-5	-	many	CSAARGAGETQYF	TGCAGTGCAGCTCGAGGGGCGGGGGAGACCCAGTACTTC
TRBV5-1	TRBJ2-3	-	many	CASSPGTRSTDTQYF	TGCGCCAGCAGTCCCGGGACAAGGAGCACAGATACGCAGTATTTT
TRBV2	TRBJ2-1	TRBD2	many	CASSVEASGSKEQFF	TGTGCCAGCAGTGTGGAGGCTAGCGGGAGTAAGGAGCAGTTCTTC
TRBV20-1	TRBJ2-3	TRBD2	many	CSAGGAFETDTQYF	TGCAGTGCCGGGGGGGCGTTTGAGACAGATACGCAGTATTTT
TRBV7-9	TRBJ2-5	TRBD1	-	CASSGQGQETQYF	TGTGCCAGCAGCGGACAGGGGCAAGAGACCCAGTACTTC
TRBV12-3/TRBV12-4	TRBJ2-7	-	many	CASRAGTDGPYEQYF	TGTGCCAGCAGAGCCGGGACCGACGGCCCCTACGAGCAGTACTTC
TRBV30	TRBJ1-5	-	-	CACRTDLSNQPQHF	TGTGCCTGTCGGACTGACCTTAGCAATCAGCCCCAGCATTTT
TRBV6-5	TRBJ2-5	-	many	CASSSPTETQYF	TGTGCCAGCAGTTCCCCTACGGAGACCCAGTACTTC
TRBV7-8	TRBJ2-3	TRBD2	-	CASSLGSGGGTDTQYF	TGTGCCAGCAGCTTAGGTAGCGGGGGGGGCACAGATACGCAGTATTTT
TRBV18	TRBJ2-5	-	-	CASVPVAGSETQYF	TGTGCCAGCGTACCGGTGGCGGGGTCGGAGACCCAGTACTTC
TRBV12-3/TRBV12-4	TRBJ2-2	TRBD2	-	CASSYRLGGRGSTGELFF	TGTGCCAGCAGTTACCGACTTGGCGGGAGAGGGAGTACCGGGGAGCTGTTTTTT
TRBV6-6	TRBJ1-1	-	-	CASSYSTGPPSMNTEAFF	TGTGCCAGCAGTTACTCGACAGGCCCCCCGTCTATGAACACTGAAGCTTTCTTT
TRBV20-1	TRBJ2-1	TRBD2	-	CGAPTSGGACNEQFF	TGCGGTGCCCCGACTAGCGGGGGGGCCTGCAATGAGCAGTTCTTC
TRBV5-1	TRBJ1-3	TRBD1	-	CASRTAGGSGNTIYF	TGCGCCAGCAGGACCGCAGGGGGCTCTGGAAACACCATATATTTT
TRBV12-3/TRBV12-4	TRBJ1-4	-	many	CASQSTNGFREKLFF	TGTGCCAGCCAATCGACCAACGGGTTTCGTGAAAAACTGTTTTTT